The 26 T cell receptor beta chains in this list originate from one sample, sequenced in a study of vaccination effects on CD4 cells after COVID-19. The method was immunoSEQ multiplex PCR; TCRdb's version includes in-frame clones alone and lacks a portion of them. Here the sample spans 28,000 or so clones, 83% being singletons. ViraFEST expansion of antigen-specific CD4+ T cells with viral peptide pools preceded sequencing. Isolation of CD4+ T cells took place after ten to eleven days of culture. Participants completed two doses of the BNT162b2 or mRNA-1273 vaccine. Antigens for these TCRs are unknown. Sequencing used CD4+ T cells from PBMCs cultured with HCoV-NL63 spike peptides, obtained after COVID-19 vaccination. These receptors originate from a human donor who received a COVID-19 vaccine. Some clones in this sample may be carry-over from other donors' samples.

This chain links TRBV9 with TRBJ1-1, with no clear D. The V end was cut by 0 bases, the J end by 3 bases, with 9 bases between. Germline V gives CDR1 SGDLS, CDR2 YYNGEE. The CDR3 loop spans 14 amino acids. CDR3 residues: CASSVDYRHTEAFF. The CDR3 nucleotides read TGTGCCAGCAGCGTAGATTACAGACACACTGAAGCTTTCTTT.

The rearrangement uses TRBV7-9 and TRBJ1-6; possible D gene TRBD1, 5 bases. Germline V gives CDR1 SEHNR, CDR2 FQNEAQ (reference sequence). Trimming took 2 bases from V and 8 from J, leaving 10 bases between them. The length of the CDR3 is 14 residues. The CDR3 sequence: CASSLYQGDSPLHF. CDR3 bases: TGTGCCAGCAGCTTATATCAGGGTGATTCACCCCTCCACTTT.

This clone was recorded a few times. The CDR3 protein is CASSLLYNEQFF. The CDR3 nucleotides read TGTGCCAGCAGCTTACTCTACAATGAGCAGTTCTTC. J is TRBJ2-1 and V is TRBV11-2; no reliable D call. Trimming left V 2 bases short and J 3 bases short, with 2 bases between. There are 12 residues in the CDR3. CDR1 SGHAT and CDR2 FQNNGV come from the germline V gene.

The chain couples TRBV2 to TRBJ1-2, with TRBD1 matching 10 bases. V shed 5 bases and J 7 bases; nucleotides not matched to a gene: 16. The CDR3 consists of 17 residues. CDR1 is SNHLY and CDR2 is FYNNEI in the germline V gene. The CDR3, as DNA: TGTGCCAGCAGTACCACACCGACAGGGGGCTCCGGGGGTGGCTACACCTTC. Translated, it gives CASSTTPTGGSGGGYTF.

V usage is TRBV5-1 and J usage is TRBJ1-2; D is undetermined. The CDR3 covers 15 residues. The germline V gene has CDR1 SGHRS and CDR2 YFSETQ. Trimming cost V 2 bases and J 5 bases, with 16 bases left between them. The CDR3 loop is CASSFGRPSGYGYTF. Written as DNA, the CDR3 is TGCGCCAGCAGCTTTGGGAGGCCCTCGGGATATGGCTACACCTTC.

The chain is built from TRBV6-1 and TRBJ2-7; possible D gene TRBD2, 5 bases. Trimming pared 5 bases from V and 7 bases from J, leaving 15 bases between. Germline CDR1 MNHNS, CDR2 SASEGT. This CDR3 has 13 residues. DNA for the CDR3: TGTGCCAGCAGTTTTTCGGTAGCGTGGGAGCAGTACGTC. Protein sequence: CASSFSVAWEQYV.

The chain uses TRBV20-1 and TRBJ1-2, with D uncertain. Looked up from germline, CDR1 is DFQATT and CDR2 is SNEGSKA (reference sequence). There are 11 residues in the CDR3. Trimming stripped 8 bases from V and 2 bases from J, with 9 bases between. DNA of the CDR3: TGCAGTACTCAGCAAAACTATGGCTACACCTTC. Protein: CSTQQNYGYTF.

The CDR3 nucleotides read TGTGCCAGTAGGAGCTGGCTAGCGGGGACCACAGATACGCAGTATTTT. Amino acids: CASRSWLAGTTDTQYF. The chain carries TRBV19 and TRBJ2-3; the match to TRBD2 covers 9 bases. Germline V gene lookup returns CDR1 LNHDA and CDR2 SQIVND (reference sequence). This CDR3 has 16 amino acids. Trimming removed 6 bases from V and 2 bases from J; junction bases left unmatched: 9. The full variable domain, in which reference TRBV19 and TRBJ2-3 provide the parts outside the CDR3, is DGGITQSPKYLFRKEGQNVTLSCEQNLNHDAMYWYRQDPGQGLRLIYYSQIVNDFQKGDIAEGYSVSREKKESFPLTVTSAQKNPTAFYLCASRSWLAGTTDTQYFGPGTRLTVL.

The chain has TRBV5-4 and TRBJ2-7; D is ambiguous. CDR1 and CDR2 (germline): SGHNT, YYREEE (reference sequence). CDR3 length: 13 residues. With 4 bases removed from V and 8 bases from J, the gap between germline ends came to 16 bases. The CDR3 DNA reads as TGTGCCAGCAGCCATCCCGACGTGAGGAAGCAGTACGTC. Its protein is CASSHPDVRKQYV.

The rearrangement links TRBV4-1 to TRBJ1-2; D remains ambiguous. Trimming pared 1 base from V and 4 bases from J, leaving 16 bases between. Germline V CDR1 and CDR2: MGHRA, YSYEKL. The CDR3 sequence is 16 residues long. CDR3 nucleotide sequence: TGCGCCAGCAGCCAAGTGGGCCGCCTTAGGGTCTATGGCTACACCTTC. This gives the protein CASSQVGRLRVYGYTF.

The rearrangement links TRBV6-5 to TRBJ1-2; 7 bases match TRBD1. V lost 6 bases to trimming and J lost 5 bases; unmatched junction nucleotides: 6. CDR1 MNHEY and CDR2 SVGAGI come from the germline V gene. The CDR3 covers 13 residues. For the CDR3, the DNA is TGTGCCAGCAGCCGCGACAGGGAATATGGCTACACCTTC. Protein product: CASSRDREYGYTF.

The chain joins TRBV7-8 to TRBJ1-1, with TRBD1 matching 7 bases. This CDR3 comprises 16 residues. J gave up 4 bases and V 0 bases, and 8 bases lay outside the gene matches. In germline, CDR1 is SGHVS, CDR2 FQNEAQ. In nucleotides, the CDR3 is TGTGCCAGCAGCTTAGCCCTAGGGGGCCGCGTCACTGAAGCTTTCTTT. This encodes CASSLALGGRVTEAFF. Complete variable domain (other parts from reference TRBV7-8 and TRBJ1-1): GAGVSQSPRYKVAKRGQDVALRCDPISGHVSLFWYQQALGQGPEFLTYFQNEAQLDKSGLPSDRFFAERPEGSVSTLKIQRTQQEDSAVYLCASSLALGGRVTEAFFGQGTRLTVV.

V usage is TRBV11-2 and J usage is TRBJ1-6, with 8 bases lining up with TRBD1. The CDR3 loop spans 12 amino acids. CDR1 and CDR2 (germline): SGHAT, FQNNGV. The junction had 7 bases not matched to a gene; V was cut back by 5 bases and J by 16 bases. Here the CDR3 reads CASSPTGDSLHF. The CDR3 nucleotides read TGTGCCAGCAGCCCGACAGGGGACTCTCTCCACTTT.

The chain links TRBV5-4 to TRBJ2-6, with D possibly being TRBD1 or TRBD2 (5 bases each). The V end was cut by 4 bases, the J end by 4 bases, with 18 bases between. The CDR3 is 17 residues long. CDR1 is SGHNT, CDR2 YYREEE, per germline (reference sequence). For the CDR3, the DNA is TGTGCCAGCAGCCTGGGTGGGGGAATAACAGGGGCCAACGTCCTGACTTTC. Protein product: CASSLGGGITGANVLTF.

This clone has just one count. The chain recombines TRBV29-1 with TRBJ2-3; tentative D call: TRBD2 (5 bases). V dropped 1 base and J dropped 4 bases, with 12 bases sitting between them. The CDR3 runs 14 residues. Germline V gene sequence: CDR1 SQVTM, CDR2 ANQGSEA. CDR3 nucleotides: TGCAGCGTTGAAGGATCGGCAGCGGCAGATACGCAGTATTTT. Translation gives CSVEGSAAADTQYF.

This clone was seen a few times. V is TRBV6-2 or TRBV6-3 and J is TRBJ2-7, with 8 positions matching TRBD1. The CDR3 covers 14 residues. The germline CDR1 and CDR2 sequences are MNHEY and SVGEGT. V was clipped by 4 bases and J by 4 bases; unmatched bases: 6. This CDR3 is CASSSGTGGYEQYV. For the CDR3, the DNA is TGTGCCAGCAGTTCCGGGACAGGTGGATACGAGCAGTACGTC.

The chain joins TRBV7-2 to TRBJ2-2; 7 nucleotides line up with TRBD2. Germline V gene data show CDR1 as SGHTA and CDR2 as FQGNSA. This CDR3 is built from 16 residues. J gave up 1 base and V 5 bases, and 7 bases lay outside the gene matches. CDR3 residues: CASSPPRGGNTGELFF. Written as DNA, the CDR3 is TGTGCCAGCAGCCCCCCCCGCGGGGGGAACACCGGGGAGCTGTTTTTT.

CDR3 sequence: CASSAGTGYTGELFF. CDR3 DNA sequence: TGTGCCAGCAGTGCCGGGACAGGGTACACCGGGGAGCTGTTTTTT. J is TRBJ2-2 and V is TRBV7-3; the match to TRBD1 covers 9 bases. The CDR3 sequence is 15 residues long. Trimming removed 6 bases from V and 3 bases from J; junction bases left unmatched: 5. The germline V gene has CDR1 SGHTA and CDR2 FQGTGA.

This clone was counted between two and nine times. V usage is TRBV18 and J usage is TRBJ2-1, with 7 bases lining up with TRBD2. The CDR3 length is 13 residues. CDR1 KGHSH and CDR2 LQKENI come from the germline V gene. The junction had 2 bases not matched to a gene; V was cut back by 3 bases and J by 6 bases. The CDR3, as DNA: TGTGCCAGCTCACCCGAGCGGGGCAATGAGCAGTTCTTC. It is translated as CASSPERGNEQFF.

The V and J genes are TRBV18 and TRBJ2-1, with 7 nucleotides matching TRBD2. CDR3 length equals 16 residues. V was clipped by 1 base and J by 4 bases; unmatched bases: 7. Germline assignment: CDR1 KGHSH and CDR2 LQKENI. The DNA of the CDR3 is TGTGCCAGCTCACCACGTGGGCTAGCGGCATACAATGAGCAGTTCTTC. It codes for CASSPRGLAAYNEQFF.

The chain employs TRBV7-2 and TRBJ2-5; D might be TRBD2 (7 bases). Germline V gene data show CDR1 as SGHTA and CDR2 as FQGNSA. The V end lost 1 base, the J end lost 5 bases, and 23 bases lay between the germline ends. The CDR3 totals 18 residues. The CDR3 DNA follows: TGTGCCAGCAGCTTAGTAGCGGGTTCGGGGGGCGTCAGGGAGACCCAGTACTTC. It is translated as CASSLVAGSGGVRETQYF.

This clone was counted between two and nine times. The rearrangement links TRBV7-9 to TRBJ2-5, with TRBD2 identical over 7 bases. The CDR3 runs 13 residues. V shed 5 bases, J shed 5 bases, and the junction held 5 bases outside the gene matches. Germline V gene sequence: CDR1 SEHNR, CDR2 FQNEAQ (reference sequence). The CDR3 coding sequence is TGTGCCAGCAGCAAGACTAGCCCCGAGACCCAGTACTTC. It codes for CASSKTSPETQYF.

The rearrangement links TRBV7-2 to TRBJ2-7; D is unclear. This CDR3 contains 13 residues. From germline, CDR1 is SGHTA and CDR2 FQGNSA. Trimming shortened V by 1 base and J by 3 bases, and 7 bases separated the two germline ends. The CDR3 bases are TGTGCCAGCAGCTTAGGAACCTTCTACGAGCAGTACGTC. Its translation: CASSLGTFYEQYV.

V usage is TRBV25-1 and J usage is TRBJ2-1; 8 bases match TRBD2. V gave up 5 bases and J gave up 4 bases; unmatched junction bases: 4. Germline V lookup: CDR1 MGHDK, CDR2 SYGVNS. The CDR3 covers 14 residues. The CDR3 DNA reads TGTGCCAGCAGTAGCGGGGGAGTATACAATGAGCAGTTCTTC. It encodes CASSSGGVYNEQFF.

The chain is built from TRBV29-1 and TRBJ2-5; D is uncertain. Germline V lookup: CDR1 SQVTM, CDR2 ANQGSEA. V lost 4 bases and J lost 9, with 15 bases in between. The length of the CDR3 is 12 residues. The CDR3 sequence is CSVGVPFPSQYF. CDR3 bases: TGCAGCGTTGGAGTACCTTTTCCATCCCAGTACTTC. Together with reference TRBV29-1 and TRBJ2-5, the CDR3 gives the full variable domain: SAVISQKPSRDICQRGTSLTIQCQVDSQVTMMFWYRQQPGQSLTLIATANQGSEATYESGFVIDKFPISRPNLTFSTLTVSNMSPEDSSIYLCSVGVPFPSQYFGPGTRLLVL.

This clone was picked up a small number of times. This chain connects TRBV11-2 to TRBJ2-7, with 7 bases lining up with TRBD2. V was clipped by 8 bases and J by 3 bases; unmatched bases: 10. This CDR3 region has 14 residues. The V gene's germline CDR1 is SGHAT and CDR2 FQNNGV. CDR3 sequence reads: CASSTRGGGYEQYV. The DNA of the CDR3 is TGTGCCAGCTCCACCCGCGGGGGAGGCTACGAGCAGTACGTC.